This TCR beta chain was profiled in a study of T cell repertoires in cytomegalovirus infection. Study at large: Well-studied HLA-B-restricted epitopes and recently identified HLA-C-restricted epitopes of CMV were both used in the study. A matching HLA type, together with CMV infection, was signaled by public TCR beta signatures. Whole-study results and caveats: The ex vivo response was dominated by HLA-C-restricted CMV-specific TCR beta clonotypes. Using cumulative public TCR beta family frequency, the authors identified those who carried CMV together with the relevant HLA.

Ten or more counts support this clonotype. What it binds is not known. Via MiXCR, TCRdb re-called the reads, giving one row per CDR3 protein. The top ten clones hold approximately 12% of a sample with approximately 300,000 distinct CDR3 sequences, 20% to 25% of them seen once. The CDR3 sequence is 15 residues long. The trim removed 3 bases at V and 4 bases at J, leaving 7 bases unmatched. Germline V CDR1 and CDR2: SGHAT, FQNNGV. The sample in question was cultured PBMCs, obtained from culture after CMV antigen stimulation. This TCR came from a human donor in good health (CMV status not recorded). Some clones in this sample may be carry-over from other donors' samples. V gene TRBV11-2 combines with J gene TRBJ2-3, with 7 bases that match TRBD2. Here the CDR3 reads CASSFAGEVPDTQYF. In DNA form, the CDR3 reads TGTGCCAGCAGCTTCGCGGGAGAAGTTCCAGATACGCAGTATTTT.